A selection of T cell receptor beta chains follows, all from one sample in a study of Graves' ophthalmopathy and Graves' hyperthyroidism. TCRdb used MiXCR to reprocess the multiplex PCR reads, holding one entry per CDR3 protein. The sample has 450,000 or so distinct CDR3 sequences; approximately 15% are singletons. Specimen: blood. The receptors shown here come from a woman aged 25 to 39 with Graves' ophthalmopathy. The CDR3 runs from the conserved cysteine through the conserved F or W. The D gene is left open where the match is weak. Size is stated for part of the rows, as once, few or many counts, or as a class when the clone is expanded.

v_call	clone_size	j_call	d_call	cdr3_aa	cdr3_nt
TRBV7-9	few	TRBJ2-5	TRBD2	CASSDKPGLQETQYF	TGTGCCAGCAGCGACAAACCGGGACTACAAGAGACCCAGTACTTC
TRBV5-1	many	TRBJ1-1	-	CASSKWDLPSKDTEAFF	TGCGCCAGCAGCAAATGGGACCTCCCGAGTAAGGACACTGAAGCTTTCTTT
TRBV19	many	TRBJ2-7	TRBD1	CASSRGSADRSYEQYF	TGTGCCAGTAGTAGGGGGTCCGCGGACAGGAGCTACGAGCAGTACTTC
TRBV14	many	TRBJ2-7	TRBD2	CASSRRLAAYEQYF	TGTGCCAGCAGCCGGAGACTAGCAGCCTACGAGCAGTACTTC
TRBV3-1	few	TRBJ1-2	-	CASSQILWGRTNYGYTF	TGTGCCAGCAGCCAAATTTTATGGGGTCGGACTAACTATGGCTACACCTTC
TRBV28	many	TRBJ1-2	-	CASSFREYGYTF	TGTGCCAGCAGTTTCAGGGAGTATGGCTACACCTTC
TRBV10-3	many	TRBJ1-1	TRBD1	CATTRTGPSNAEAFF	TGTGCCACGACTAGGACAGGCCCATCGAACGCTGAAGCTTTCTTT
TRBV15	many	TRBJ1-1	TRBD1	CATSPRGQGITEAFF	TGTGCCACCAGCCCCAGGGGGCAGGGCATCACTGAAGCTTTCTTT
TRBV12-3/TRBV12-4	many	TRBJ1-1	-	CASSPTGRRNTEAFF	TGTGCCAGCAGCCCAACAGGGCGTAGGAACACTGAAGCTTTCTTT
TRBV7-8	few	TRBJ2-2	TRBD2	CASSLAGGSGELFF	TGTGCCAGCAGCTTAGCGGGAGGGTCCGGGGAGCTGTTTTTT
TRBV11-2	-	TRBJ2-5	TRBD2	CASGHSGGFETQYF	TGTGCCAGCGGTCATAGCGGGGGATTCGAGACCCAGTACTTC
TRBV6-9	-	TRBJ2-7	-	CASSSITYEQYF	TGTGCCAGCAGTTCGATTACCTACGAGCAGTACTTC
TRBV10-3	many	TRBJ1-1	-	CAIRGPTQNTEAFF	TGTGCCATCCGCGGACCGACCCAGAACACTGAAGCTTTCTTT
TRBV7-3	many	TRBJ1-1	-	CASSQTTGRSTEAFF	TGTGCCAGCAGCCAAACCACAGGGCGGAGTACTGAAGCTTTCTTT
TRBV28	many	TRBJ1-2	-	CAVHSLNYGYTF	TGTGCCGTACACAGCCTTAACTATGGCTACACCTTC
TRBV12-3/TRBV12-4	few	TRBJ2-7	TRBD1	CASSLGGGTGTHEQYF	TGTGCCAGCAGTTTAGGGGGGGGGACAGGGACGCACGAGCAGTACTTC
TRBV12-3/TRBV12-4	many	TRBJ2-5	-	CASSTRQSQETQYF	TGTGCCAGCAGTACGCGTCAGTCGCAAGAGACCCAGTACTTC
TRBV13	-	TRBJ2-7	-	CASSPPGFYEQYF	TGTGCCAGCAGCCCCCCCGGATTCTACGAGCAGTACTTC
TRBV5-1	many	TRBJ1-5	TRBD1	CASRKSGTGRASNQPQHF	TGCGCCAGCAGGAAGTCCGGGACAGGGCGTGCGAGCAATCAGCCCCAGCATTTT
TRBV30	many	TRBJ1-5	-	CAWSVGQTNQPQHF	TGTGCCTGGAGTGTAGGGCAGACCAATCAGCCCCAGCATTTT
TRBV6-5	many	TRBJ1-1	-	CASSYGGSEAFF	TGTGCCAGCAGTTACGGGGGCTCTGAAGCTTTCTTT
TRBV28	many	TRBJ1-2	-	CASSSSTGRLFGYTF	-
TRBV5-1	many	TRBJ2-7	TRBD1	CASSSDRTLSYEQYF	TGCGCCAGCAGCTCGGACAGGACGTTATCCTACGAGCAGTACTTC
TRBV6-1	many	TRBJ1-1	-	CASSVHRSGTHTEAFF	TGTGCCAGCAGTGTCCATCGCTCCGGGACGCACACTGAAGCTTTCTTT
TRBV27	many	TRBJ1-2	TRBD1	CASSSGQGAGYTF	TGTGCCAGCAGTTCGGGACAGGGGGCTGGCTACACCTTC
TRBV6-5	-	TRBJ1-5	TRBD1	CASSYAGGAVQPQHF	TGTGCCAGCAGTTACGCAGGGGGCGCGGTTCAGCCCCAGCATTTT
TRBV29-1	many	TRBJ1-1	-	CSVEKTGVTEAFF	TGCAGCGTTGAGAAGACAGGCGTCACTGAAGCTTTCTTT
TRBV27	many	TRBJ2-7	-	CASSYRAEQYYEQYF	TGTGCCAGCAGTTATAGGGCAGAGCAATACTACGAGCAGTACTTC
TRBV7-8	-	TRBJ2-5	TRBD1	CASSSGQGIYYQETQYF	TGTGCCAGCAGCTCGGGACAGGGGATTTACTACCAAGAGACCCAGTACTTC
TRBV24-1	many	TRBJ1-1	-	CATSVGGGDLAFF	TGTGCCACCAGTGTGGGGGGGGGGGATTTAGCTTTCTTT
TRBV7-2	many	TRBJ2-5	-	CASGSPVTETQYF	TGTGCCAGCGGGAGTCCCGTAACAGAGACCCAGTACTTC
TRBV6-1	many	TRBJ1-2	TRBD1	CASSMTGGRGYTF	TGTGCCAGCAGCATGACAGGGGGTCGGGGCTACACCTTC
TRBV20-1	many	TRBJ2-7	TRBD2	CSALSGRHYEQYF	TGCAGTGCTCTTAGCGGGAGGCACTACGAGCAGTACTTC
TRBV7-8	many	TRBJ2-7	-	CASSTTSRAYEQYF	TGTGCCAGCAGCACCACCTCTCGAGCCTACGAGCAGTACTTC
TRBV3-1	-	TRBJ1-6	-	CASSQEDGRTPLHF	TGTGCCAGCAGTCAAGAGGACGGGCGCACCCCCCTCCACTTT
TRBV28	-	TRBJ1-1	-	CASSPDSFTEAFF	TGTGCCAGCAGCCCAGACAGCTTCACTGAAGCTTTCTTT
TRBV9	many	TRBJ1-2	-	CASSVAVRPTDYGYTF	TGTGCCAGCAGCGTAGCTGTGCGGCCGACAGACTATGGCTACACCTTC
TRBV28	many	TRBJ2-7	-	CASSGRAGRYYEQYF	TGTGCCAGCAGTGGACGTGCGGGTCGATACTACGAGCAGTACTTC
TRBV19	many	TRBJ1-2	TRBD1	CASTPGQGDYGYTF	TGTGCCAGCACCCCGGGACAGGGCGACTATGGCTACACCTTC
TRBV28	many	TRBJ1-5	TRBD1	CASSGQGWPQHF	TGTGCCAGCAGTGGACAGGGGTGGCCCCAGCATTTT
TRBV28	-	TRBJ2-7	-	CANGPTRGPFYEQYF	TGTGCCAATGGGCCTACCCGAGGGCCTTTCTACGAGCAGTACTTC
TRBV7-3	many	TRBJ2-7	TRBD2	CASSLIGGAEYEQYF	TGTGCCAGCAGCTTAATCGGGGGGGCGGAGTACGAGCAGTACTTC
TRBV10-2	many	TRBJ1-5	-	CASSRDSRNQPQHF	TGCGCCAGCTCCCGTGACTCCCGGAATCAGCCCCAGCATTTT